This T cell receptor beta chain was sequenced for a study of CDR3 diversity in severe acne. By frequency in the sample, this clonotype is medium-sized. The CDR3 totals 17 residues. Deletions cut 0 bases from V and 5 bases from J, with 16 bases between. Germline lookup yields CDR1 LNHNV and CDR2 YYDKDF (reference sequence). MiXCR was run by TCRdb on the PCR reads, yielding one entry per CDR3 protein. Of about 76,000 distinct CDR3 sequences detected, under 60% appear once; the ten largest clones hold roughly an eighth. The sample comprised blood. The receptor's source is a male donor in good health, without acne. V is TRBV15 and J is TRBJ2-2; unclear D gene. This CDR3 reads CATSREPYSFRTGELFF. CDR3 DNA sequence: TGTGCCACCAGCAGAGAGCCGTATTCCTTTCGTACCGGGGAGCTGTTTTTT.